This TCR beta chain came from a study of T cells in Graves' hyperthyroidism and ophthalmopathy. The CDR3 regions of TCR beta were amplified from RNA transcripts. Carried out on the TCR CDR3, a first-round RT-PCR used the HTBI primer set. MiXCR, applied by TCRdb to the multiplex PCR reads, yields one record per CDR3 protein. The profile covers hundreds of thousands of distinct CDR3 sequences, with approximately 17% appearing a single time and less than 70% taken by the ten largest. The germline gives CDR1 SGHRS, CDR2 YFSETQ. V dropped 2 bases and J dropped 4; count of bases not matched to a gene: 10. The CDR3 spans 16 residues.

This TCR was sampled from an older woman with Graves' ophthalmopathy. The chain links TRBV5-1 to TRBJ2-5; 8 bases are a match to TRBD1. The sequenced sample was blood. The CDR3 nucleotides are TGCGCCAGCAGCTTCGGGGATGCAGGGGGCTCAGAGACCCAGTACTTC. This sequence encodes CASSFGDAGGSETQYF.